This paragraph reports one TCR beta chain. This clonotype has a count of ten or more. The clone's antigen remains unknown. No quality values exist for individual bases; no much larger clone is one base distant. This record belongs to a study of T cells in Graves' hyperthyroidism and ophthalmopathy (dated by TCRdb to between 2018 and 2021). For context, the study as a whole: Peripheral blood samples were taken at the time of initial diagnosis, prior to any treatment. TCR V-J signatures able to tell the groups apart were searched for in a discovery cohort of approximately 95 patients, of whom over 40 had Graves' ophthalmopathy and more than 55 had stable Graves' hyperthyroidism. An independent validation cohort of 18 to 20 hyperthyroidism patients and 17 patients who later progressed to ophthalmopathy tested prospective prediction of ophthalmopathy. The 75 to 100 discovery patients were randomly split 7:3 into training and test sets. In addition, the study compared T-cell repertoires in thyroid tissue and in blood from six Graves' hyperthyroidism patients. After blood sampling, hyperthyroidism patients were treated with methimazole at a starting dose of 30 mg daily, and ophthalmopathy patients were treated with high-dose intravenous methylprednisolone. The paper reports TCR Vbeta CDR3 sequencing of approximately 140 peripheral blood samples: 43 ophthalmopathy, roughly 74 hyperthyroidism and around 17 progressor patients.

Hyperthyroidism patients were aged 18 to 65 years and newly diagnosed, with disease duration of less than 2 months. Patients with uncontrolled infections, other autoimmune diseases, pregnancy or lactation were excluded. Diagnoses were based on clinical symptoms, serum thyroxine and TRAb, thyroid ultrasound and orbital computed tomography. For progressor patients, blood was drawn at the first diagnosis of hyperthyroidism, before any ophthalmopathy symptoms had appeared. Ficoll-Paque density gradient centrifugation was used to isolate PBMCs from around 9.1 ml of fresh peripheral blood. Progressor patients were initially diagnosed with Graves' hyperthyroidism and developed ophthalmopathy during follow-up. Total RNA was extracted with Trizol reagent, and quality was checked on an Agilent 2100 Bioanalyzer. What the work shows at the level of the full study, not this receptor alone: During validation, the model predicted progression to ophthalmopathy a median of approximately 6 months ahead of onset, with around 71% sensitivity and less than 85% specificity. No statistical method was used to set the sample size in advance, and investigators knew the group allocation. Ophthalmopathy was separated from stable hyperthyroidism by a 13 V-J signature model, with about 88% sensitivity and 81% to 83% specificity obtained in cross-validation and 80%/75% obtained in testing. Most expanded thyroid clonotypes (frequency above 0.001) were also detected in blood, suggesting blood repertoires may reflect thyroid immune responses.

Amplification of TCR beta CDR3 regions was carried out from RNA transcripts. For the first round of RT-PCR on the TCR CDR3, the HTBI primer set was used together with the Qiagen OneStep RT-PCR kit. A second multiplex PCR round built the libraries, followed by size selection and purification. Libraries were sequenced paired-end with 100 bp reads on an Illumina HiSeq2000. The authors processed their data as follows. SOAPnuke was used to process the raw data, removing reads that contained adapters or uncalled bases, had a mean Phred below 15, or lacked an exact match to the constant primer or identifier. COPE v1.2.5 was used to merge high-quality paired reads, and clonotypes were defined as unique nucleotide sequences. Clonotypes were aligned to IMGT TRBV, TRBD and TRBJ reference segments using MiTCR v1.1. Analysis was restricted to V-J combinations with a frequency above 0.0001, which covered roughly 99% of repertoires. The TCS score was defined as F50 (clonal expansion) divided by E x V (chaos), with BLOSUM62-based TCRdist calculated between CDR3 peptides within each V-J. Welch's t-statistics and random forest reduced several hundred V-J features to roughly 13, which were used in a naive Bayes classifier (R e1071). TCRdb's own reprocessing of the public reads used fastp at Q25 and MiXCR and kept productive beta chains. When rows share a CDR3 protein, they turn into one entry using the most common DNA and genes. V and J calls and clone size were set by TCRdb, not the authors. The sample includes about 130,000 distinct CDR3 sequences, with 22% observed a single time. Together, the top ten hold around 69% of the sample.

Sequencing was carried out using blood. This receptor was taken from a woman between 50 and 59 years old with Graves' hyperthyroidism that later progressed to Graves' ophthalmopathy.

The sequenced DNA: TGTGCCAGCAGCTTAGCTCTGGACAGCCTAGCCAAAAACATTCAGTACTTC. Translated, it gives CASSLALDSLAKNIQYF. Rearrangement joined TRBV7-2 to TRBJ2-4; D gene: possibly TRBD1, on 6 matching bases. According to the germline V gene, CDR1 reads SGHTA and CDR2 reads FQGNSA. Trimming at the junction amounts to 0 bases on V and 0 bases on J, and the germline ends lie 12 bases apart. Taken from cysteine to phenylalanine, the CDR3 has 17 residues. Only the CDR3 part of the read is kept: 51 bases, read in frame from the first base.